A selection of T cell receptor beta chains follows, all from one sample in a study of cytomegalovirus exposure and HLA in healthy donors. Using immunoSEQ multiplex PCR, the repertoire was profiled, and TCRdb retains in-frame clones only, with some absent. The repertoire consists of about 71,000 clones, with around 96% occurring once and the leading ten covering under 1.5%. Sequenced input: PBMCs. These receptors came from a man younger than 35 in good health and CMV-seropositive. Each CDR3 is given with its conserved first and last residue. Each record gives: clone size, CDR3 length, V gene, J gene, D gene, CDR3 DNA, CDR3 protein. D genes are given only for firm matches. The size field is filled for only some rows; it gives once, few, many or a size class.

NA	14	TRBV11-2	TRBJ1-3	NA	TGTGCCATCAACAGGGTTTATTTTGGAAACACCATATATTTT	CAINRVYFGNTIYF
NA	13	TRBV5-4	TRBJ2-7	NA	TGTGCCAGCAGCTGGGGACTCGCCGACGAGCAGTACTTC	CASSWGLADEQYF
NA	14	TRBV7-6	TRBJ2-3	TRBD2	TGTGCCAGCACCAGGACTAGAGGCACAGATACGCAGTATTTT	CASTRTRGTDTQYF
NA	15	TRBV5-6	TRBJ2-3	NA	TGTGCCAGCAGCCGTGGGGGCCCTAGCACAGATACGCAGTATTTT	CASSRGGPSTDTQYF
NA	16	TRBV7-6	TRBJ2-2	TRBD1	TGTGCCAGCAGCCCCGGACAGGGAGGTTATACCGGGGAGCTGTTTTTT	CASSPGQGGYTGELFF
NA	13	TRBV18	TRBJ1-2	NA	TGTGCCAGCTCACCGCTGAAGGAGGATGGCTACACCTTC	CASSPLKEDGYTF
NA	20	TRBV19	TRBJ2-7	NA	TGTGCCAGTAGTAGGGGACCGCAGGGGGCAGGTAACCAGCGGGAGGACGAGCAGTACTTC	CASSRGPQGAGNQREDEQYF
once	14	TRBV2	TRBJ1-2	NA	TGTGCCAGCAGGAGCGGGGGGATGGACTATGGCTACACCTTC	CASRSGGMDYGYTF
NA	14	TRBV5-1	TRBJ2-2	NA	TGCGCCAGCAGCTACGGACTGAACACCGGGGAGCTGTTTTTT	CASSYGLNTGELFF
NA	14	TRBV7-2	TRBJ1-1	NA	TGTGCCAGCAGCTCCCCCCTTGGGAGCGCTGAAGCTTTCTTT	CASSSPLGSAEAFF
NA	16	TRBV5-4	TRBJ2-3	NA	TGTGCCAGCAGCGTCTTCGGGGGAAGGCCCACAGATACGCAGTATTTT	CASSVFGGRPTDTQYF
NA	15	TRBV10-3	TRBJ2-1	NA	TGTGCCATCAGTGAGTCAGCGAGCTCCTACAATGAGCAGTTCTTC	CAISESASSYNEQFF
NA	13	TRBV7-2	TRBJ2-2	TRBD1	TGTGCCAGCAGCACTGACAGGGCCGGGGAGCTGTTTTTT	CASSTDRAGELFF
NA	14	TRBV5-5	TRBJ2-1	NA	TGTGCCAGCAGCTCGGGCGACAGGTACAATGAGCAGTTCTTC	CASSSGDRYNEQFF
NA	18	TRBV4-1	TRBJ2-2	TRBD2	TGCGCCAGCAGCCAAGATAGGGGACTAGCCAGGGGCACCGGGGAGCTGTTTTTT	CASSQDRGLARGTGELFF
NA	15	TRBV19	TRBJ1-1	TRBD1	TGTGCCAGTAGTATCCCTCTCAGGGGGTACACTGAAGCTTTCTTT	CASSIPLRGYTEAFF
NA	18	TRBV7-6	TRBJ1-1	TRBD1	TGTGCCAGCAGCTTAGAGGGAGTGTCAGGGGGGATGAACACTGAAGCTTTCTTT	CASSLEGVSGGMNTEAFF
once	12	TRBV28	TRBJ2-5	NA	TGTGCCAGCAGTCTCTCTCGGGTGACCCAGTACTTC	CASSLSRVTQYF
NA	15	TRBV2	TRBJ2-5	TRBD2	TGTGCCAGCAGTGACAGCGGGGGACTCCAAGAGACCCAGTACTTC	CASSDSGGLQETQYF
NA	18	TRBV5-1	TRBJ1-1	TRBD1	TGCGCCAGCAGCCCCGGCCGGGACAGGGGGCGCGAAGTCTCTGAAGCTTTCTTT	CASSPGRDRGREVSEAFF
once	16	TRBV19	TRBJ2-1	TRBD2	TGTGCCAGTAGTATCAACCTGGGGGGGTCCTACAATGAGCAGTTCTTC	CASSINLGGSYNEQFF
NA	14	TRBV5-6	TRBJ1-2	NA	TGTGCCAGCAGCTTGCGCCTTACAGGAAGTGGCTACACCTTC	CASSLRLTGSGYTF
NA	14	TRBV27	TRBJ2-7	NA	TGTGCCAGCAGTTTAGACGGACGCGGGTACGAGCAGTACTTC	CASSLDGRGYEQYF
NA	18	TRBV6-4	TRBJ2-1	NA	TGTGCCAGCAGTGACTCGGTTACGGCGGGAAGGCTCATAAATGAGCAGTTCTTC	CASSDSVTAGRLINEQFF
NA	15	TRBV6-6	TRBJ1-1	NA	TGTGCCAGCAGCCCCCATACCGGGTTGAACACTGAAGCTTTCTTT	CASSPHTGLNTEAFF
NA	14	TRBV18	TRBJ1-5	NA	TGTGCCAGCACCACAGGTAATAGCAATCAGCCCCAGCATTTT	CASTTGNSNQPQHF
NA	14	TRBV18	TRBJ1-1	TRBD1	TGTGCCAGCTCCCGGGGACAGAGGAACACTGAAGCTTTCTTT	CASSRGQRNTEAFF
NA	16	TRBV19	TRBJ2-3	TRBD2	TGTGCCAGTAGTGCACAGCTTAGCGGGGGCACAGATACGCAGTATTTT	CASSAQLSGGTDTQYF
once	12	TRBV5-4	TRBJ2-7	NA	TGTGCCAGCAGCCTGACTGCATACGAGCAGTACTTC	CASSLTAYEQYF
NA	18	TRBV28	TRBJ2-7	NA	TGTGCCAGCAGTTTAAGTAGTCTAGCCGCGGTTGTTACCTACGAGCAGTACTTC	CASSLSSLAAVVTYEQYF
NA	15	TRBV7-2	TRBJ2-1	TRBD2	TGTGCCAGCAGCTACTCAGCGGGGGGCATGGATGAGCAGTTCTTC	CASSYSAGGMDEQFF
NA	12	TRBV2	TRBJ1-3	NA	TGTGCCAGCAATTATGAGGGAAACACCATATATTTT	CASNYEGNTIYF
NA	12	TRBV5-1	TRBJ2-1	NA	TGCGCCAGCAGCTTGGAGGGAGTTGAGCAGTTCTTC	CASSLEGVEQFF
NA	13	TRBV28	TRBJ1-1	NA	TGTGCCAGCAGTCAGGTCGTCGGCACTGAAGCTTTCTTT	CASSQVVGTEAFF
NA	14	TRBV19	TRBJ1-1	TRBD1	TGTGCCACCTCACGGACAGGGTCGAACACTGAAGCTTTCTTT	CATSRTGSNTEAFF
NA	16	TRBV30	TRBJ2-6	NA	TGTGCCTGGAGTGTAACATCCCCCTCTGGGGCCAACGTCCTGACTTTC	CAWSVTSPSGANVLTF
NA	12	TRBV7-9	TRBJ1-2	TRBD1	TGTGCCAGCAGCCCGGACAAGGACAGGCACACCTTC	CASSPDKDRHTF
NA	15	TRBV5-4	TRBJ1-2	TRBD1	TGTGCCAGCAGCTTGGGGACAGGAGCTAACTATGGCTACACCTTC	CASSLGTGANYGYTF
NA	15	TRBV5-4	TRBJ1-1	NA	TGTGCCAGCAGCTTCGGATCCAGGGTTGGGACTGAAACTTTCTTT	CASSFGSRVGTETFF
once	13	TRBV19	TRBJ1-5	NA	TGTGCCAGTAGAGGGACTGCTAATCAGCCCCAGCATTTT	CASRGTANQPQHF
NA	15	TRBV11-2	TRBJ2-1	TRBD2	TGTGCCAGCAGTCGCGGTAGCGGGATGTACAATGAGCAGTTCTTC	CASSRGSGMYNEQFF
NA	13	TRBV2	TRBJ2-1	TRBD2	TGTGCCAGCTGGGGGGGGGACTACAATGAGCAGTTCTTC	CASWGGDYNEQFF
NA	14	TRBV5-4	TRBJ1-3	NA	TGTGCCAGCAGCCAACAGGGATCTGGAAACACCATATATTTT	CASSQQGSGNTIYF
NA	16	TRBV5-1	TRBJ2-5	TRBD2	TGCGCCAGCAGCTCGGGACTAGCGGGGGGACGGGAGACCCAGTACTTC	CASSSGLAGGRETQYF
NA	15	TRBV18	TRBJ1-5	NA	TGTGCCAGCTCACCTTCCGGGTCCGGCAATCAGCCCCAGCATTTT	CASSPSGSGNQPQHF
NA	15	TRBV5-1	TRBJ2-1	NA	TGCGCCAGCAGCCAGGACACGAGCTCCTACAATGAGCAGTTCTTC	CASSQDTSSYNEQFF
NA	15	TRBV28	TRBJ2-3	NA	TGTGCCAGCAGCCCCACAGGGTCTTATGGAGATACGCAGTATTTT	CASSPTGSYGDTQYF
NA	20	TRBV18	TRBJ2-1	TRBD2	TGTGCCAGCTCAGGAGCGACTAGCGGGAGTGCCACCGAATCCTACAATGAGCAGTTCTTC	CASSGATSGSATESYNEQFF
many	14	TRBV6-5	TRBJ2-7	NA	TGTGCCAGCAGTTACCAGGGGAGGGGACGGGAGCAGTACTTC	CASSYQGRGREQYF
NA	14	TRBV2	TRBJ1-1	NA	TGTGCCAGCCTACTGACAACGAAGAACACTGAAGCTTTCTTT	CASLLTTKNTEAFF
NA	14	TRBV11-2	TRBJ2-3	NA	TGTGCCAGCAGCCTCCGGAGGGCCCCAGATACGCAGTATTTT	CASSLRRAPDTQYF
NA	13	TRBV9	TRBJ2-3	TRBD2	TGTGCCAGCAGCCCGGGGACTAGCGGGAGCCCGTATTTT	CASSPGTSGSPYF
NA	15	TRBV11-2	TRBJ2-3	TRBD1	TGTGCCAGCAGCTTGAGGGGGCCCTCGGCAGATACGCAGTATTTT	CASSLRGPSADTQYF
NA	11	TRBV10-3	TRBJ2-7	TRBD1	TGTGCCATCGGCGACAGGGTTGGCCAGTACTTC	CAIGDRVGQYF
NA	11	TRBV15	TRBJ2-7	NA	TGTGCCACCAGCAACAACTACGAGCAGTACTTC	CATSNNYEQYF